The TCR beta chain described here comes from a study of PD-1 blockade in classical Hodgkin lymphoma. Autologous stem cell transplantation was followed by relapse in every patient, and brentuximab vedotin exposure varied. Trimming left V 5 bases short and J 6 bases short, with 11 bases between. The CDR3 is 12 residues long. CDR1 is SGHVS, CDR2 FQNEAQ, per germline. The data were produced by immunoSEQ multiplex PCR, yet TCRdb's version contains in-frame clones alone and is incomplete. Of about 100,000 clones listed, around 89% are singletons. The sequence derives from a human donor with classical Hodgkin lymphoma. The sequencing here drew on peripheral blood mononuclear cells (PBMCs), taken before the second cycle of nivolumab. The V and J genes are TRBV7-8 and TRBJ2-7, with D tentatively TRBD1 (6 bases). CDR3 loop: CASSPPGVEQYF. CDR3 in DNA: TGTGCCAGCAGCCCGCCAGGGGTCGAGCAGTACTTC.